This TCR beta chain stems from a study of cytomegalovirus exposure and HLA in healthy donors. Study results and limitations: A few CMV-associated chains proved CMV antigen-specific in vitro. Follow-up analysis later connected one missense variant in DCLRE1C with trimming of TCR beta V- and J-genes. What a later analysis reportedly showed was that an Asian-associated ancestry cluster had fewer N-insertions than the approximately 700-donor mean. Analyzed later, association rates of TCRs varied across HLA loci, with DRB1 most and HLA-C fewest.

The CDR3 is made up of 14 amino acids. CDR1 and CDR2 (germline): GTSNPN, SVGIG (reference sequence). In the case of this clone: Antigen unknown.

PCR was performed using 60 Vbeta and 13 Jbeta primers. Data came from immunoSEQ multiplex PCR; TCRdb stores just in-frame clones and leaves some out. The sample yields just under 150,000 clones, 80% to 85% seen once. Sequencing input: PBMCs. The TCR sequence derives from a woman in her twenties or thirties in good health and CMV-seronegative. This chain connects TRBV30 to TRBJ2-5; D is undetermined. The J call could be wrong; TRBJ2-7 is a better fit for the DNA end. The CDR3 is CAWTPRQNPYEQYF. CDR3 sequence (DNA): TGTGCCTGGACCCCGCGGCAGAATCCCTACGAGCAGTACTTC.